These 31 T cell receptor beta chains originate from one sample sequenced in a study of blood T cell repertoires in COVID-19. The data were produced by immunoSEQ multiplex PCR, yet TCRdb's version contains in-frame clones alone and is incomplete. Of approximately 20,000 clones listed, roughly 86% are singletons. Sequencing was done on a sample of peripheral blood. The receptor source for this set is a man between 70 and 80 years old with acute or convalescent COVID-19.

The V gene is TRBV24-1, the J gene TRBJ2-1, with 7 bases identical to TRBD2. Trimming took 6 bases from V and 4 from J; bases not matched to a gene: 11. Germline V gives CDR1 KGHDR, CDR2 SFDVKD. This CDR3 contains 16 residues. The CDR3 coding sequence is TGTGCCACCAGTCCCAGCGGCGGGAGAAGGTACAATGAGCAGTTCTTC. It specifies CATSPSGGRRYNEQFF.

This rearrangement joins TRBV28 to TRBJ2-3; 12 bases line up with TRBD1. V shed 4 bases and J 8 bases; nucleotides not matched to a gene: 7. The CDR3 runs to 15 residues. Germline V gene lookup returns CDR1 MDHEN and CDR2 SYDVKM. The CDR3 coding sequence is TGTGCCAGCAGTTCTCCGGGACAGGGGGCCGGTACGCAGTATTTT. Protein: CASSSPGQGAGTQYF. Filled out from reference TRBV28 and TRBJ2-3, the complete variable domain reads DVKVTQSSRYLVKRTGEKVFLECVQDMDHENMFWYRQDPGLGLRLIYFSYDVKMKEKGDIPEGYSVSREKKERFSLILESASTNQTSMYLCASSSPGQGAGTQYFGPGTRLTVL.

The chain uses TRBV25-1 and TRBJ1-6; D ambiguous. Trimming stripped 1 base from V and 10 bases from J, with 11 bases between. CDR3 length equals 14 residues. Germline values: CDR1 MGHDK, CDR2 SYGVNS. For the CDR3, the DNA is TGTGCCAGCAGTGAATTTCTTGGAGAATCACCCCTCCACTTT. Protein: CASSEFLGESPLHF.

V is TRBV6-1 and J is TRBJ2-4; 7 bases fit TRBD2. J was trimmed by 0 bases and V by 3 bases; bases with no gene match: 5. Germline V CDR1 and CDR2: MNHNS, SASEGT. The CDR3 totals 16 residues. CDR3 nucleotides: TGTGCCAGCAGTGACATAGCGGGCCTAGCCAAAAACATTCAGTACTTC. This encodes CASSDIAGLAKNIQYF.

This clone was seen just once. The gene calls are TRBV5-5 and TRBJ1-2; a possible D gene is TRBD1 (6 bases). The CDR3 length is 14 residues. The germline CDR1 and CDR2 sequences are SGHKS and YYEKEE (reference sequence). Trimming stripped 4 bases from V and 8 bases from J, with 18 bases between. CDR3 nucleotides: TGTGCCAGCAGCCGCTCGAGGGGGAGGGACGGCTACACCTTC. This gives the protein CASSRSRGRDGYTF.

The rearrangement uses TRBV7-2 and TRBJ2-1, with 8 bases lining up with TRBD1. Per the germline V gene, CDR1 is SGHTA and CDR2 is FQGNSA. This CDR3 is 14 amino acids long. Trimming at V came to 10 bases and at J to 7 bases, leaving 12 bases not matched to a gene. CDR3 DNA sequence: TGTGCCATCAGACAGGGGTCCGCGGGGAATGAGCAGTTCTTC. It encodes CAIRQGSAGNEQFF. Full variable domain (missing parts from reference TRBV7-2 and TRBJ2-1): GAGVSQSPSNKVTEKGKDVELRCDPISGHTALYWYRQSLGQGLEFLIYFQGNSAPDKSGLPSDRFSAERTGGSVSTLTIQRTQQEDSAVYLCAIRQGSAGNEQFFGPGTRLTVL.

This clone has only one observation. This CDR3 is CASSPPPGQGGYQPQHF. CDR3 bases: TGTGCCAGTAGTCCCCCGCCGGGACAGGGGGGGTATCAGCCCCAGCATTTT. The chain couples TRBV19 to TRBJ1-5; TRBD1 agrees at 11 bases. The V and J ends lost 5 bases and 5 bases, in that order; junction bases with no gene match: 11. The CDR3 is 17 residues long. Germline V gene sequence: CDR1 LNHDA, CDR2 SQIVND (reference sequence).

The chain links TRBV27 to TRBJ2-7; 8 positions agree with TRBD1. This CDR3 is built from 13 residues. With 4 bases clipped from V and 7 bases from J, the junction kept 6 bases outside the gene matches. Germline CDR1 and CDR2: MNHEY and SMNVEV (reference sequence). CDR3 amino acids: CASSSTTGAEQYF. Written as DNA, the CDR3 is TGTGCCAGCAGTTCAACGACAGGGGCGGAGCAGTACTTC.

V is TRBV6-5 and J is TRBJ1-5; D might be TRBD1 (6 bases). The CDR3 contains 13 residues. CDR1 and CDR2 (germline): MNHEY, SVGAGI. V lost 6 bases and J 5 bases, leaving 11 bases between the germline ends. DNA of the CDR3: TGTGCCAGCAGCGGACAGAGGGATCAGCCCCAGCATTTT. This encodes CASSGQRDQPQHF.

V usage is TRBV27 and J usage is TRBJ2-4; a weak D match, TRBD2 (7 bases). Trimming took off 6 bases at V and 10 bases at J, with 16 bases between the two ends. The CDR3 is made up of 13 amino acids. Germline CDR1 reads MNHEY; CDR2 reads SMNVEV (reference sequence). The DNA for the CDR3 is TGTGCCAGCAGCCCGATGGGAGGGGGGATTCAGTACTTC. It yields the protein CASSPMGGGIQYF.

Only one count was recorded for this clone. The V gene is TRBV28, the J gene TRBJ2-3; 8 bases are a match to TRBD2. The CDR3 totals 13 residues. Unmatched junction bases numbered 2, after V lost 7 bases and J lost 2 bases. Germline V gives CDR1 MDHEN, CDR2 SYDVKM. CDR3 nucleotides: TGTGCCAGCAAGACTAGCGTCACAGATACGCAGTATTTT. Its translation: CASKTSVTDTQYF.

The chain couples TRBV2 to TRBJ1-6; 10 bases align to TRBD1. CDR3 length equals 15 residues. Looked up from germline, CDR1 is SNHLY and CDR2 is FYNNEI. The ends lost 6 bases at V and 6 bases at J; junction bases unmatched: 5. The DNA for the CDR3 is TGTGCCAGCAGAAGAGGGGACAGGGGTAATTCACCCCTCCACTTT. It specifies CASRRGDRGNSPLHF. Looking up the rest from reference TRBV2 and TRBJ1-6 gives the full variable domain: EPEVTQTPSHQVTQMGQEVILRCVPISNHLYFYWYRQILGQKVEFLVSFYNNEISEKSEIFDDQFSVERPDGSNFTLKIRSTKLEDSAMYFCASRRGDRGNSPLHFGNGTRLTVT.

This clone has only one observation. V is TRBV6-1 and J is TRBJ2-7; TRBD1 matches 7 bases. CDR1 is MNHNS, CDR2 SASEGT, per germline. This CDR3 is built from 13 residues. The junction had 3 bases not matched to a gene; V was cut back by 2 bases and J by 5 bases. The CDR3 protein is CASSETGVDEQYF. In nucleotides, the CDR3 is TGTGCCAGCAGTGAAACAGGGGTAGACGAGCAGTACTTC.

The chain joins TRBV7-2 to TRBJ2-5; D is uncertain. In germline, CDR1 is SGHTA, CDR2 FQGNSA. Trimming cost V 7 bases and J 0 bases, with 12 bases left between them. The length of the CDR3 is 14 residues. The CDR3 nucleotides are TGTGCCAGCACCAAGACACCGTACCAAGAGACCCAGTACTTC. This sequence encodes CASTKTPYQETQYF.

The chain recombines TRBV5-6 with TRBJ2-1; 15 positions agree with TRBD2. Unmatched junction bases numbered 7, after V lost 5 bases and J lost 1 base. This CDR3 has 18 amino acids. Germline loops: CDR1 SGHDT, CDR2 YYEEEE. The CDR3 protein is CASSWTSGRALSYNEQFF. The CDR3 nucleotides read TGTGCCAGCAGTTGGACTAGCGGGAGGGCCTTATCCTACAATGAGCAGTTCTTC.

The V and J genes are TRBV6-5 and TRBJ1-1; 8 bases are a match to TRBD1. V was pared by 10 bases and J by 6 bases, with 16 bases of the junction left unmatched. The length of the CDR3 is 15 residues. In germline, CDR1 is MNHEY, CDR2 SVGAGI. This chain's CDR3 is CAIQPAGQGFSEAFF. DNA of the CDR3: TGTGCCATCCAGCCGGCCGGACAGGGCTTTTCTGAAGCTTTCTTT.

The CDR3 DNA reads as TGTGCCAGCAGCCCCGGACTAGCGGTCCCCAATGAGCAGTTCTTC. Its translation is CASSPGLAVPNEQFF. The V call is TRBV7-3, the J call TRBJ2-1; TRBD2 matches 10 bases. The J segment lost 6 bases and the V segment lost 5 bases, leaving 7 bases of the junction unmatched. The CDR3 is made up of 15 amino acids. Looked up from germline, CDR1 is SGHTA and CDR2 is FQGTGA.

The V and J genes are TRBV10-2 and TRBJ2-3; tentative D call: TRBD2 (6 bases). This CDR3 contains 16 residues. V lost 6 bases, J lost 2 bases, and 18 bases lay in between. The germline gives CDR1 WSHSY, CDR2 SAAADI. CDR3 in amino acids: CASRDVAESNTDTQYF. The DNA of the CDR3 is TGCGCCAGCAGAGACGTAGCGGAGTCGAACACAGATACGCAGTATTTT.

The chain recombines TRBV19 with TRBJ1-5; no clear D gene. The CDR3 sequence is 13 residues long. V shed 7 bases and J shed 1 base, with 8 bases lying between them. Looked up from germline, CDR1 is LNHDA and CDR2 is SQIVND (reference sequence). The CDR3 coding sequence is TGTGCCAGTAACATTCAGAGCAATCAGCCCCAGCATTTT. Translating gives CASNIQSNQPQHF.

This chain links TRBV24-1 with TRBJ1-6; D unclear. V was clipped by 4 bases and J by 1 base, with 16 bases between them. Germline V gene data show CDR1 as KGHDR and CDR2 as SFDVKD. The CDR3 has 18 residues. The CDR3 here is CATSDLIPDGSYNSPLHF. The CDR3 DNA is TGTGCCACCAGTGACCTTATCCCCGACGGGTCCTATAATTCACCCCTCCACTTT.

CDR3 DNA: TGCGCCAGCAGCCCGCTAGCGGGATGGGCAGATACGCAGTATTTT. Its protein is CASSPLAGWADTQYF. The gene calls are TRBV5-1 and TRBJ2-3; 9 bases map to TRBD2. Germline-derived CDR1 and CDR2 are SGHRS and YFSETQ. The CDR3 extends over 15 amino acids. V lost 4 bases, J lost 4 bases, and 7 bases stayed unmatched.

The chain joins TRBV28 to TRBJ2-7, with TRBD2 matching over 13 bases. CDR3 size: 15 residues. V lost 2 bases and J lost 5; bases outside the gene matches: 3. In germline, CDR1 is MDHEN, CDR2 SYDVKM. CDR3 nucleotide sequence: TGTGCCAGCAGTTTAGGACTAGCGGGAGCTAACGAGCAGTACTTC. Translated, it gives CASSLGLAGANEQYF.

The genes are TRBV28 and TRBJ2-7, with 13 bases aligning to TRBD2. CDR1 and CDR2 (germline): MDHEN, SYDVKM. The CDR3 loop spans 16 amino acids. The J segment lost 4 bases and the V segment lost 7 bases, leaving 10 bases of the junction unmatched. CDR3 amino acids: CASIPNPTSGRYEQYF. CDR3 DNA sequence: TGTGCCAGCATCCCAAACCCGACTAGCGGGAGGTACGAGCAGTACTTC.

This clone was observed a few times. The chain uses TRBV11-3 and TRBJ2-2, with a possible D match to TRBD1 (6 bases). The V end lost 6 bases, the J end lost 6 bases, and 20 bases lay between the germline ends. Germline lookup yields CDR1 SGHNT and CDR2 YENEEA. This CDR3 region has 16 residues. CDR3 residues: CASSQTGLGVPGELFF. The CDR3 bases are TGTGCCAGCAGTCAGACAGGACTGGGGGTCCCCGGGGAGCTGTTTTTT. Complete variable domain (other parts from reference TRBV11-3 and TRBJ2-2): EAGVVQSPRYKIIEKKQPVAFWCNPISGHNTLYWYLQNLGQGPELLIRYENEEAVDDSQLPKDRFSAERLKGVDSTLKIQPAELGDSAVYLCASSQTGLGVPGELFFGEGSRLTVL.

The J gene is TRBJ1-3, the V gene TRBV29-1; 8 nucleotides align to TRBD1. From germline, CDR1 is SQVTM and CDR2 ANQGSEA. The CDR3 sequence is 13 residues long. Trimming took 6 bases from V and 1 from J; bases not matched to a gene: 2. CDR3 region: CSVGTGSGNTIYF. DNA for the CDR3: TGCAGCGTAGGGACAGGATCTGGAAACACCATATATTTT.

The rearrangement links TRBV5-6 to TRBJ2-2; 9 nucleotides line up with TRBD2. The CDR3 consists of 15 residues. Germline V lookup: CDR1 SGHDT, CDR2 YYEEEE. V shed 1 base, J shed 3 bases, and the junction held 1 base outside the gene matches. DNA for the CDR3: TGTGCCAGCAGCTTGTGGACTAGCGACACCGGGGAGCTGTTTTTT. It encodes CASSLWTSDTGELFF.

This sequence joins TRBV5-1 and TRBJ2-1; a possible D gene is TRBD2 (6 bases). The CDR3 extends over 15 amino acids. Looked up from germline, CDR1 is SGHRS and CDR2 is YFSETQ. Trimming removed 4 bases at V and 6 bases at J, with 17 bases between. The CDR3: CASSMRRGRFNEQFF. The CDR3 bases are TGCGCCAGCAGCATGAGGAGGGGAAGGTTCAATGAGCAGTTCTTC.

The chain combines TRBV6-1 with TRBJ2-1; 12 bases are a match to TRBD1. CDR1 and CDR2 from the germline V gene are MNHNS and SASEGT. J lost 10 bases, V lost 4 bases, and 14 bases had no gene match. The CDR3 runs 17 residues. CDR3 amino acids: CASSGAMAGTGGREQFF. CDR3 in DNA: TGTGCCAGCAGTGGGGCTATGGCGGGGACAGGGGGCAGGGAGCAGTTCTTC.

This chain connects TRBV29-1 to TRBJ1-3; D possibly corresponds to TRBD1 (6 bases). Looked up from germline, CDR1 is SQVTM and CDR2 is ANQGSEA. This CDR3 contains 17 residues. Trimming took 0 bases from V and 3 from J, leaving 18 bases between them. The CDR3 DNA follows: TGCAGCGTTGAAGATTTGACGGGGGGCGCGGGTGGAAACACCATATATTTT. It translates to CSVEDLTGGAGGNTIYF.

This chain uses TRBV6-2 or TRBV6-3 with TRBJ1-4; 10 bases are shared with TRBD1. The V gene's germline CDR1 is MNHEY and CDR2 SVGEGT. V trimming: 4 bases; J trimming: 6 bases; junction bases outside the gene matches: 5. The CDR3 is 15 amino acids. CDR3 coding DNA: TGTGCCAGCAGTTTCCCGACAGGGGGCCATGAAAAACTGTTTTTT. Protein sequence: CASSFPTGGHEKLFF.

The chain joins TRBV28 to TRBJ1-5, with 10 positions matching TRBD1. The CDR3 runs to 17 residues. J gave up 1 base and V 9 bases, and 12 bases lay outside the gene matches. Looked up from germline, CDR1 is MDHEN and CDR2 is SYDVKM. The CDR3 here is CASSTLTGGGSNQPQHF. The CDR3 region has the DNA TGTGCCAGTTCAACCTTGACAGGGGGCGGAAGCAATCAGCCCCAGCATTTT.